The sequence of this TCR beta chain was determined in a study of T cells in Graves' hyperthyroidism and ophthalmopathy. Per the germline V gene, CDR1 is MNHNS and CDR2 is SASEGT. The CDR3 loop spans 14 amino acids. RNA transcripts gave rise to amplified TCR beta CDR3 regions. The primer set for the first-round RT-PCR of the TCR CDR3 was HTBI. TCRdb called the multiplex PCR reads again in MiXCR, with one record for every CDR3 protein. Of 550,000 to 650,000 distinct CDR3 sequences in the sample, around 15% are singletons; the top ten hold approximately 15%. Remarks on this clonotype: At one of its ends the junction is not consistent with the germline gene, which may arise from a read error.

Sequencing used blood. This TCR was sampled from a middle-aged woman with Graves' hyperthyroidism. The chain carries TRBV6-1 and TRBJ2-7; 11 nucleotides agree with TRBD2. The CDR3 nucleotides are TGTGCCAGCAGCTTCGGGACTAGCGGCTACGGGCAGTACTTC. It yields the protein CASSFGTSGYGQYF.